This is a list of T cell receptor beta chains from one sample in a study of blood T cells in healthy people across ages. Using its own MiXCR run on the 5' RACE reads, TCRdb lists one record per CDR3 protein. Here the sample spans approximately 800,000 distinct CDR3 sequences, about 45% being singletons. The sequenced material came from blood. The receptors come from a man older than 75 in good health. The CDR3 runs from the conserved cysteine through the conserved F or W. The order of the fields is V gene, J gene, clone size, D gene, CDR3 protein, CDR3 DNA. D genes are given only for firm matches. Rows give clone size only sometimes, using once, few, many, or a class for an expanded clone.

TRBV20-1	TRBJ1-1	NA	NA	CSANFAGLRNTEAFF	TGCAGTGCTAATTTTGCCGGTCTTAGGAACACTGAAGCTTTCTTT
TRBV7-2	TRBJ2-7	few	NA	CASSASAGQLYEQYF	TGTGCCAGCAGCGCGAGCGCTGGACAACTCTACGAGCAGTACTTC
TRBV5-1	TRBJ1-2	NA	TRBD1	CASSLVQGADYGYTF	TGCGCCAGCAGCTTGGTGCAGGGGGCGGACTATGGCTACACCTTC
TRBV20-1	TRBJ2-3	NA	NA	CSASGGPSSTDTQYF	TGCAGTGCTAGTGGCGGACCCTCTAGCACAGATACGCAGTATTTT
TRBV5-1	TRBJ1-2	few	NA	CASSFGENYGYTF	TGCGCCAGCAGCTTCGGGGAAAACTATGGCTACACCTTC
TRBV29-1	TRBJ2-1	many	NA	CSVDGGMLNEQFF	TGCAGCGTTGACGGCGGGATGCTCAATGAGCAGTTCTTC
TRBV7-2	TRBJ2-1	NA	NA	CASSRDTSQETQFF	TGTGCCAGCAGCCGGGACACCAGCCAAGAGACCCAGTTCTTC
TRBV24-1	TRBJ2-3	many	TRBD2	CATSDPRLAGVNSDTQYF	TGTGCCACCAGTGACCCGCGACTAGCGGGAGTCAATTCAGATACGCAGTATTTT
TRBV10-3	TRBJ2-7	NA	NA	CAISESGGSFYEQYF	TGTGCCATCAGTGAGTCTGGCGGTTCTTTCTACGAGCAGTACTTC
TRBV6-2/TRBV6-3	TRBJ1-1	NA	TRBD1	CASSFRQGIYPTEAFF	TGTGCCAGCAGTTTTCGACAGGGAATCTACCCCACTGAAGCTTTCTTT
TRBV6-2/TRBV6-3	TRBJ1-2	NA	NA	CASIGGLNYGYTF	TGTGCCAGCATCGGGGGGCTCAACTATGGCTACACCTTC
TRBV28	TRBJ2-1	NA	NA	CASSLGNREQFF	TGTGCCAGCAGTTTAGGCAATCGAGAGCAGTTCTTC
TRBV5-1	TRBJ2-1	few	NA	CASSLEARRDNEQFF	TGCGCCAGCAGCTTGGAGGCTAGACGAGACAATGAGCAGTTCTTC
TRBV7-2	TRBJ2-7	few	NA	CASSSGPPGTPHSGAEQYF	TGTGCCAGCAGCTCGGGACCGCCCGGGACGCCCCATAGCGGAGCGGAACAGTACTTC
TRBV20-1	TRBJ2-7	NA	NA	CSATGTVYKQYF	TGCAGTGCCACCGGGACCGTCTACAAGCAGTACTTC
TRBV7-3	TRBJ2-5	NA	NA	CASSVTGGTMQYF	TGTGCCAGCAGCGTCACCGGCGGGACGATGCAGTACTTC
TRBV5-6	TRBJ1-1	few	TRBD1	CASSLDGPGTVNTEAFF	TGTGCCAGCAGCCTTGACGGGCCCGGGACAGTGAACACTGAAGCTTTCTTT
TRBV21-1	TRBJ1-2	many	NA	CASKDRPRYGYTF	TGTGCCAGCAAGGACAGGCCCCGATATGGCTACACCTTC
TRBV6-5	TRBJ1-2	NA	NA	CASTTDPQGSWGYTF	TGTGCCAGCACCACCGACCCTCAGGGGAGCTGGGGCTACACCTTC
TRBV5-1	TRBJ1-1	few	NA	CASSQGGRENTEAFF	TGCGCCAGCAGCCAGGGTGGACGGGAGAACACTGAAGCTTTCTTT
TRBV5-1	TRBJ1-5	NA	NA	CASSPNGGGNQPQHF	TGCGCCAGCAGCCCAAACGGGGGAGGGAATCAGCCCCAGCATTTT
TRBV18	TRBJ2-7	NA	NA	CASSIPGAQYF	TGTGCCAGCTCCATTCCGGGGGCCCAGTACTTC
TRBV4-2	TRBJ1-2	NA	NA	CASSRGTQVANYGYTF	TGTGCCAGCAGCCGGGGAACACAGGTGGCTAACTATGGCTACACCTTC
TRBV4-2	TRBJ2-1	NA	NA	CASSQEDTYTYNEQFF	TGTGCCAGCAGCCAAGAGGACACTTATACCTACAATGAGCAGTTCTTC
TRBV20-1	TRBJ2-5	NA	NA	CSAQNLQETQYF	TGCAGTGCTCAGAACCTCCAAGAGACCCAGTACTTC
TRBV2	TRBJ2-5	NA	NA	CASKRGFQETQYF	TGTGCCAGCAAGAGGGGCTTCCAAGAGACCCAGTACTTC
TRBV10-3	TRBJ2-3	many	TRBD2	CAVRLAGEDTQYF	TGTGCCGTTCGACTAGCGGGAGAAGATACGCAGTATTTT
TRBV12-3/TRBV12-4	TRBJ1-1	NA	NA	CASSPDKGRTKTTEAFF	TGTGCCAGCAGCCCAGACAAGGGTAGGACCAAGACCACTGAAGCTTTCTTT
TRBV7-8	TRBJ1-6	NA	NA	CASSLDTMDRSYNSPLHF	TGTGCCAGCAGCTTAGATACAATGGATAGGTCCTATAATTCACCCCTCCACTTT
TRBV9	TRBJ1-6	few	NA	CASSAQDRGANGSPLHF	TGTGCCAGCAGCGCCCAGGATCGGGGGGCGAACGGGTCACCCCTCCACTTT
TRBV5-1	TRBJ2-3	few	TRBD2	CASSRGLAGGETDTQYF	TGCGCCAGCAGCCGTGGACTAGCGGGAGGGGAGACAGATACGCAGTATTTT
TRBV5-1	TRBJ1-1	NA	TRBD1	CASSLGGGEAETFF	TGCGCCAGCAGCTTGGGAGGGGGCGAGGCTGAAACTTTCTTT
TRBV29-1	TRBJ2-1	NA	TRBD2	CSVAGTSGHYNEQFF	TGCAGCGTAGCCGGGACTAGCGGGCACTACAATGAGCAGTTCTTC
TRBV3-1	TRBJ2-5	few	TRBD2	CASSQVTSKETQYF	TGTGCCAGCAGCCAGGTGACTAGCAAAGAGACCCAGTACTTC
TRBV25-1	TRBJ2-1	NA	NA	CASSESGRNEQFF	TGTGCCAGCAGTGAATCGGGGAGGAATGAGCAGTTCTTC
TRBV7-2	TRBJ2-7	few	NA	CASSLENFYNEQYF	TGTGCCAGCAGCTTGGAGAACTTCTACAATGAGCAGTACTTC
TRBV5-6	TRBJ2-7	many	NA	CASSPRRYPYEQYF	TGTGCCAGCAGCCCAAGACGGTACCCCTACGAGCAGTACTTC
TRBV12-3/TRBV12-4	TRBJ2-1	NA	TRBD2	CASGRGVYNEQFF	TGTGCCAGCGGGCGGGGGGTTTACAATGAGCAGTTCTTC
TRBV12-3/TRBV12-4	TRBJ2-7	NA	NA	CASSVRPPRDEQYF	TGTGCCAGCAGCGTCCGCCCACCGAGGGACGAGCAGTACTTC
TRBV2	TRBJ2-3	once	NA	CASSEALAASTDTQYF	TGTGCCAGCAGTGAAGCTTTGGCAGCTAGCACAGATACGCAGTATTTT
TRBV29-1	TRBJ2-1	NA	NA	CSVVQGYDEQFF	TGCAGCGTTGTTCAAGGGTACGATGAGCAGTTCTTC
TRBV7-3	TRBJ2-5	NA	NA	CASSLTRLTRGEETQYF	TGTGCCAGCAGCTTAACGCGGTTAACGAGGGGAGAAGAGACCCAGTACTTC
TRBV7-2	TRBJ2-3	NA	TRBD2	CASSPGTSGYSTDTQYF	TGTGCCAGCAGCCCCGGGACTAGCGGATACTCCACAGATACGCAGTATTTT
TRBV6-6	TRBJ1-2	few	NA	CASSDGAEVGGYTF	TGTGCCAGCAGTGACGGGGCCGAGGTCGGTGGCTACACCTTC
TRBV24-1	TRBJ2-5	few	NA	CATSDFTGAGETQYF	TGTGCCACCAGTGATTTTACAGGGGCGGGGGAGACCCAGTACTTC
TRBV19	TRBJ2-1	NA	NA	CASSTQRDKEQFF	TGTGCCAGTAGTACCCAAAGGGACAAGGAGCAGTTCTTC